This TCR beta chain derives from a study of vaccination and CD4 T cells after COVID-19. Background on the study: Spike peptides, overlapping and drawn from SARS-CoV-2, HCoV-NL63, HCoV-OC43 and HCoV-229E, were used to stimulate cells. Treatment of control cultures consisted of a CEFX pool, an HIV-1 Nef pool, or no peptide. The study, taken as a whole, reports: Only post-vaccination samples contained a median around 83% of the reactive clones in convalescent patients.

Treatment indicated: roughly 10-day PBMC culture with coronavirus spike peptide pools or control peptides (ViraFEST assay). Half of the medium was exchanged for fresh IL-2 medium, first on day 3 and then on day 7. The assay that was used to sequence DNA from cultured CD4+ T cells was the Oncomine TCR Beta short-read assay. In TCRdb, the PCR reads were re-called with MiXCR into one record per CDR3 protein. The sample consists of about 15,000 distinct CDR3 sequences, around half of them appearing once. As for this clonotype: Its antigen is still unknown.

This TCR came from a human donor who had recovered from COVID-19. What was sequenced was CD4+ T cells from blood, cultured in vitro.

The CDR3 spells CASSLGQGSLGDTQYF. Written as DNA, the CDR3 is TGCGCCAGCAGCTTGGGACAGGGGTCATTGGGGGATACGCAGTATTTT. The V and J genes are TRBV5-1 and TRBJ2-3, with TRBD1 identical over 8 bases. Trimming took 0 bases from V and 6 from J; bases not matched to a gene: 9. Per germline, CDR1 SGHRS and CDR2 YFSETQ. This CDR3 comprises 16 residues.